The entry below describes one T cell receptor (beta chain). This record belongs to a study of blood T cell repertoires in COVID-19. As for the study in general: The United States, Italy and Spain supplied acute and convalescent COVID-19 samples. PBMCs, B-cell-depleted T cells, or T cells provided the cDNA or gDNA that made up the material.

Measured with immunoSEQ multiplex PCR; TCRdb has only the in-frame clones, and not every one. The sample lists approximately 100,000 clones, less than 90% occurring once. CDR3 length: 12 amino acids. V gave up 2 bases and J gave up 3 bases, with 6 bases separating them. Germline values: CDR1 SGHDT, CDR2 YYEEEE. The genes are TRBV5-6 and TRBJ2-7; D gene ambiguous. This TCR was recovered from a woman aged 60-75 years with acute or convalescent COVID-19. Specimen: peripheral blood. CDR3 in DNA: TGTGCCAGCAGCTTTGGCGGCTACGAGCAGTACTTC. It yields the protein CASSFGGYEQYF.